This T cell receptor (beta chain) was profiled in a study of shared clonotypes between healthy human individuals. Study-level background: Every donor yielded three CD4 naive, three CD4 memory, two CD8 naive and one CD8 memory plate.

The CDR3 covers 12 residues. Between the trimmed V and J ends, which lost 3 bases and 7 bases, there was a span of 7 bases. CDR1 SGHTA and CDR2 FQGNSA come from the germline V gene. The protocol was immunoSEQ multiplex PCR, while the TCRdb copy is restricted to in-frame clones and leaves out a portion. The table records a few million clones, roughly 93% of them present only once. Sequencing used naive CD4+ T cells from PBMCs. Subset in this sample: CD45RA+ positively selected. The source is a man aged 18 to 30 in good health. Some clones in this sample may be carry-over from other donors' samples. The gene calls are TRBV7-2 and TRBJ2-1; D is undetermined. DNA for the CDR3: TGTGCCAGCAGCTTTTCCACTAATGAGCAGTTCTTC. Translating gives CASSFSTNEQFF.